This T cell receptor (beta chain) was profiled in a study of cytomegalovirus exposure and HLA in healthy donors. Study as a whole: A previous analysis identified fewer than 130 million unique TCR beta sequences derived from 180 million or so T cells. Caucasian-associated ancestry cluster membership applied to 75% to 85% of approximately 400 genotyped donors.

This CDR3 is 11 amino acids long. Germline CDR1 SGHDT, CDR2 YYEEEE. The V end was cut by 4 bases, the J end by 2 bases, with 3 bases between. Regarding this clone: The antigen remains unidentified.

Study conclusions and caveats: In a later analysis, TCR beta V- and J-gene trimming was associated with a missense DCLRE1C variant. The sole available immune exposure information was CMV serostatus.

Vbeta (60) and Jbeta (13) primers were used in the PCR. Sequencing used immunoSEQ multiplex PCR; TCRdb keeps in-frame clones, though not all of them. The sample holds more than 150,000 clones, approximately 73% seen once. The chain links TRBV5-6 to TRBJ1-1, with D hard to call. The source of this sequence is a young woman in good health and CMV-seropositive. The sequenced material came from PBMCs. CDR3 sequence (DNA): TGTGCCAGCAGCCTAAACACTGAAGCTTTCTTT. Protein sequence: CASSLNTEAFF.